This T cell receptor (beta chain) was retrieved from a study of blood T cell repertoires in COVID-19. Across the whole study: The United States, Italy and Spain provided the acute and convalescent COVID-19 samples.

Libraries were prepared by immunoSEQ multiplex PCR; TCRdb keeps only in-frame clonotypes and omits some of them. This sample has approximately 480,000 clones, with 75% to 90% found just once. A single count supports this clone. Unmatched junction bases numbered 13, after V lost 5 bases and J lost 5 bases. Per germline, CDR1 MNHEY and CDR2 SMNVEV (reference sequence). The CDR3 has 17 residues. Grouping used clinical history reported by participants in a survey and questionnaire. Recovery meant two consecutive negative NP/OP PCR tests, professional clearance, or resolved symptoms. The source is a woman aged 18-29 years who had recovered from COVID-19. The chain combines TRBV27 with TRBJ1-5; 9 nucleotides align to TRBD1. Sequenced sample: PBMCs or T cells enriched from blood (not recorded which). The CDR3 spells CASSPINRGHMDQPQHF. CDR3 bases: TGTGCCAGCAGTCCAATCAACAGGGGGCATATGGATCAGCCCCAGCATTTT.